The 11 T cell receptor beta chains given below trace back to one sample, sequenced in a study of T cell responses to AZD1222 COVID-19 vaccine. Profiled with immunoSEQ multiplex PCR; TCRdb holds only in-frame clones, not every one. The table lists under 150,000 clones, 70% to 90% of them singletons. The sample here was peripheral blood, taken 28 days after the second AZD1222 dose. Receptor source: an adult who received the AZD1222 COVID-19 vaccine.

The sample holds a few counts of this clone. The chain carries TRBV24-1 and TRBJ1-1, with D maybe TRBD1 (6 bases). Trimming removed 7 bases at V and 1 base at J, with 9 bases between. CDR1 is KGHDR and CDR2 is SFDVKD in the germline V gene. This CDR3 spans 13 amino acids. In DNA, the CDR3 is TGTGCCACCAGGAAGGGGGGGAACACTGAAGCTTTCTTT. Residues: CATRKGGNTEAFF.

The chain couples TRBV6-1 to TRBJ1-4; no reliable D call. The CDR3 is made up of 14 amino acids. Germline CDR1 reads MNHNS; CDR2 reads SASEGT. V lost 3 bases and J 11 bases, leaving 16 bases between the germline ends. The CDR3 spells CASSDPLGADKLFF. The CDR3 nucleotides read TGTGCCAGCAGTGATCCGCTGGGAGCGGACAAACTGTTTTTT.

The chain carries TRBV28 and TRBJ1-1; D is perhaps TRBD1 (6 bases). Trimming took off 5 bases at V and 5 bases at J, with 18 bases between the two ends. From germline, CDR1 is MDHEN and CDR2 SYDVKM. This CDR3 spans 15 amino acids. This chain's CDR3 is CASSAQGGGDTEAFF. The CDR3 DNA reads TGTGCCAGCAGTGCTCAAGGGGGTGGAGATACTGAAGCTTTCTTT.

The chain joins TRBV12-3 or TRBV12-4 to TRBJ1-4; TRBD1 is a possible D gene (5 bases). Trimming cost V 2 bases and J 13 bases, with 11 bases left between them. This CDR3 contains 12 residues. For the CDR3, the DNA is TGTGCCAGCAGTTTATCAGGCAGGGCACTGTTTTTT. Encoded protein: CASSLSGRALFF.

This clone has just one count. The chain recombines TRBV18 with TRBJ1-4; 7 bases are a match to TRBD1. The CDR3 contains 14 residues. Germline values: CDR1 KGHSH, CDR2 LQKENI. The trim removed 4 bases at V and 7 bases at J, leaving 6 bases unmatched. The CDR3 DNA is TGTGCCAGCTCACGTACAGGGGTTGGTGAAAAACTGTTTTTT. Translated: CASSRTGVGEKLFF.

This clone turned up a few times. The rearrangement joins TRBV7-5 to TRBJ2-2; TRBD2, the table's D call, lacks a check against the DNA. TRBV7-5 is a listed pseudogene. The CDR3 covers 16 residues. The CDR3 sequence is CARSTPSGGFSGELFF. DNA for the CDR3: TGTGCCAGAAGCACCCCTAGCGGTGGCTTTTCCGGGGAGCTGTTTTTT.

The chain carries TRBV6-2 or TRBV6-3 and TRBJ2-4; TRBD1 agrees at 8 bases. The trim removed 5 bases at V and 7 bases at J, leaving 7 bases unmatched. The CDR3 has 14 residues. CDR1 is MNHEY, CDR2 SVGEGT, per germline. The CDR3 loop is CASSLQGVRNIQYF. DNA of the CDR3: TGTGCCAGCAGTCTACAGGGGGTACGGAACATTCAGTACTTC.

This clone appeared a single time. This chain joins TRBV12-3 or TRBV12-4 and TRBJ1-1, with D uncertain. Trimming removed 1 base at V and 1 base at J, with 4 bases between. This CDR3 comprises 13 residues. The CDR3 loop reads CASSLEWNTEAFF. CDR3 nucleotides: TGTGCCAGCAGTTTAGAGTGGAACACTGAAGCTTTCTTT.

DNA of the CDR3: TGTGCCAGCAGTGAAACTCCAGGGGCAGAGACCCAGTACTTC. It translates to CASSETPGAETQYF. This chain uses TRBV2 with TRBJ2-5, with D possibly matching TRBD1 (6 bases). V gave up 2 bases and J gave up 4 bases, with 11 bases separating them. The germline V gene encodes CDR1 SNHLY and CDR2 FYNNEI. This CDR3 comprises 14 residues.

The V gene is TRBV7-2, the J gene TRBJ1-6; 9 nucleotides match TRBD1. V was clipped by 8 bases and J by 7 bases; unmatched bases: 12. The CDR3 contains 16 residues. Looked up from germline, CDR1 is SGHTA and CDR2 is FQGNSA. The CDR3 DNA follows: TGTGCCAGCTCTAGTCGGGACAGGGTCTCAAATTCACCCCTCCACTTT. This gives the protein CASSSRDRVSNSPLHF. The full variable domain, its missing parts supplied by reference TRBV7-2 and TRBJ1-6, is GAGVSQSPSNKVTEKGKDVELRCDPISGHTALYWYRQSLGQGLEFLIYFQGNSAPDKSGLPSDRFSAERTGGSVSTLTIQRTQQEDSAVYLCASSSRDRVSNSPLHFGNGTRLTVT.

This clone was found once. J is TRBJ2-7 and V is TRBV19; 7 bases fit TRBD1. Trimming cost V 8 bases and J 3 bases; bases outside gene matches: 10. The CDR3 has 14 amino acids. Per germline, CDR1 LNHDA and CDR2 SQIVND (reference sequence). CDR3 in amino acids: CASGSRGLGYEQYF. CDR3 in DNA: TGTGCCAGTGGATCAAGGGGGCTGGGCTACGAGCAGTACTTC. Supplemented by reference TRBV19 and TRBJ2-7, the full variable domain reads DGGITQSPKYLFRKEGQNVTLSCEQNLNHDAMYWYRQDPGQGLRLIYYSQIVNDFQKGDIAEGYSVSREKKESFPLTVTSAQKNPTAFYLCASGSRGLGYEQYFGPGTRLTVT.